This is a list of T cell receptor beta chains from one sample in a study of T cells in Graves' hyperthyroidism and ophthalmopathy. TCRdb reanalysed the multiplex PCR reads using MiXCR and keeps one entry per CDR3 protein. The table records roughly 500,000 distinct CDR3 sequences, 40% to 50% of them present only once. The material sequenced was peripheral blood or thyroid tissue (not recorded which). All receptors derive from an adult woman with Graves' disease, either hyperthyroidism or ophthalmopathy (not recorded which). Both conserved end residues are part of each CDR3. A D gene is named only where the DNA matches it firmly. The size of a clone is reported for some rows only, either as once, few or many, or as a class for expanded clones.

size,D,J,V,CDR3,DNA
many,-,TRBJ2-5,TRBV24-1,CATSDLAPEEKETQYF,TGTGCCACCAGTGATTTGGCCCCTGAGGAGAAAGAGACCCAGTACTTC
-,-,TRBJ1-1,TRBV7-2,CASSQSRTVRQSEAFF,TGTGCCAGCAGCCAGTCACGGACAGTGAGGCAATCTGAAGCTTTCTTT
-,-,TRBJ1-1,TRBV7-3,CASSIQQNTEAFF,TGTGCCAGCAGCATACAGCAAAACACTGAAGCTTTCTTT
many,-,TRBJ1-6,TRBV6-5,CASTDGLYNSPLHF,TGTGCCAGCACCGATGGACTTTATAATTCACCCCTCCACTTT
many,-,TRBJ2-7,TRBV25-1,CASSHTTTYEQYF,TGTGCCAGCAGTCATACGACTACCTACGAGCAGTACTTC
-,-,TRBJ1-1,TRBV4-1,CASSQENTGTALTAFF,TGCGCCAGCAGCCAAGAGAATACCGGGACGGCACTGACAGCTTTCTTT
many,-,TRBJ1-2,TRBV7-3,CASSLHTDGGSYTF,TGTGCCAGCAGCTTACACACCGACGGGGGTAGCTACACCTTC
once,TRBD1,TRBJ2-7,TRBV20-1,CSARSPGQGFSEQYF,TGCAGTGCTAGATCACCGGGACAGGGGTTTTCCGAGCAGTACTTC
few,-,TRBJ1-1,TRBV9,CASSVGIDTEAFF,TGTGCCAGCAGCGTAGGCATAGACACTGAAGCTTTCTTT
few,TRBD1,TRBJ1-5,TRBV10-3,CATTGTGVGENQPQHF,TGTGCCACCACCGGCACAGGGGTGGGGGAAAATCAGCCCCAGCATTTT
many,TRBD2,TRBJ2-7,TRBV2,CASSITGTSYDEQYF,TGTGCCAGCAGTATAACCGGGACTAGCTATGACGAGCAGTACTTC
-,-,TRBJ1-5,TRBV29-1,CSVGGVSDQPQHF,TGCAGCGTTGGGGGGGTGAGCGATCAGCCCCAGCATTTT
-,-,TRBJ1-2,TRBV2,CASRGLPGARYGYTF,TGTGCCAGCAGAGGTCTTCCCGGGGCCCGGTATGGCTACACCTTC
-,TRBD1,TRBJ2-7,TRBV6-1,CASSPTGAVPYEQYF,TGTGCCAGCAGTCCTACAGGGGCAGTCCCCTACGAGCAGTACTTC
many,-,TRBJ1-5,TRBV20-1,CSAPTGPNQPQHF,TGCAGTGCCCCGACAGGTCCTAATCAGCCCCAGCATTTT
-,TRBD1,TRBJ2-2,TRBV28,CASSLPRGQDELFF,TGTGCCAGCAGTTTGCCCAGGGGGCAGGACGAGCTGTTTTTT
many,TRBD2,TRBJ2-2,TRBV7-3,CASTALAGTGELFF,TGTGCCAGCACCGCTCTAGCGGGAACCGGGGAGCTGTTTTTT
-,-,TRBJ1-2,TRBV20-1,CSARVQGPYGYTF,TGCAGTGCTAGAGTCCAGGGTCCCTATGGCTACACCTTC
few,-,TRBJ1-2,TRBV12-3/TRBV12-4,CASRGPGTYGYTF,TGTGCCAGCAGGGGTCCGGGGACCTATGGCTACACCTTC
-,-,TRBJ2-5,TRBV24-1,CASSKPNQETQYF,TGTGCCTCCAGTAAGCCCAACCAAGAAACCCAGTACTTC
few,-,TRBJ2-7,TRBV20-1,CSARRGEYEQYF,TGCAGTGCTAGAAGGGGGGAGTACGAGCAGTACTTC
-,-,TRBJ1-4,TRBV7-2,CASSFAKGDEKLFF,TGTGCCAGCAGCTTTGCGAAGGGGGATGAAAAACTGTTTTTT
many,-,TRBJ2-7,TRBV7-9,CASSPGWESYEQYF,TGTGCCAGCAGCCCGGGTTGGGAGTCCTACGAGCAGTACTTC
-,TRBD2,TRBJ2-5,TRBV28,CASSQQTSDLYQETQYF,TGTGCCAGCAGTCAGCAGACTAGCGATTTGTACCAAGAGACCCAGTACTTC
-,-,TRBJ1-6,TRBV20-1,CSARDPDGGVSPLHF,TGCAGTGCTAGAGACCCTGACGGAGGGGTTTCACCCCTCCACTTT
many,-,TRBJ2-2,TRBV19,CASSEGSGELFF,TGTGCCAGTAGTGAAGGGTCCGGGGAGCTGTTTTTT
-,-,TRBJ2-7,TRBV2,CASLGPTLNYEQYF,TGTGCCAGCCTTGGACCCACCTTAAACTACGAGCAGTACTTC
few,-,TRBJ1-1,TRBV7-9,CASSLVGIMNTEAFF,TGTGCCAGCAGCTTAGTTGGGATCATGAACACTGAAGCTTTCTTT
-,-,TRBJ2-1,TRBV29-1,CSVEGEAEQFF,TGCAGCGTTGAGGGAGAGGCTGAGCAGTTCTTC
-,TRBD1,TRBJ1-2,TRBV24-1,CATSDATGDDGYTF,TGTGCCACCAGTGATGCGACAGGGGACGATGGCTACACCTTC
few,TRBD2,TRBJ2-5,TRBV5-5,CASTPWGLAGESYQETQYF,TGTGCCAGCACCCCGTGGGGACTAGCGGGGGAATCCTACCAAGAGACCCAGTACTTC
-,TRBD2,TRBJ2-5,TRBV5-1,CASSLTSGAQETQYF,TGCGCCAGCAGCTTAACTAGCGGGGCACAAGAGACCCAGTACTTC
few,-,TRBJ1-1,TRBV2,CASLGDVTEAFF,TGTGCCAGTCTGGGGGATGTCACTGAAGCTTTCTTT
many,TRBD1,TRBJ1-5,TRBV6-5,CASSPDRVNQPQHF,TGTGCCAGCAGCCCCGACAGGGTGAATCAGCCCCAGCATTTT
many,-,TRBJ2-7,TRBV12-3/TRBV12-4,CASSRGTAYYF,TGTGCCAGCAGTCGGGGGACAGCATATTACTTC
-,-,TRBJ1-1,TRBV19,CATRGPQNTEAFF,TGTGCCACCAGAGGTCCTCAGAACACTGAAGCTTTCTTT
many,TRBD2,TRBJ2-7,TRBV9,CARREGPHEQYF,TGTGCCAGGCGGGAGGGCCCCCACGAGCAGTACTTC
-,TRBD2,TRBJ2-2,TRBV6-2/TRBV6-3,CASGSGRGELFF,TGTGCCAGCGGTAGCGGGAGAGGGGAGCTGTTTTTT
many,-,TRBJ1-5,TRBV19,CASSIENPNQPQHF,TGTGCCAGTAGTATAGAGAACCCGAATCAGCCCCAGCATTTT
-,TRBD2,TRBJ2-5,TRBV7-2,CANSRTSGGVETQYF,TGTGCCAACAGTCGTACTAGCGGGGGCGTGGAGACCCAGTACTTC
many,-,TRBJ1-3,TRBV5-1,CASSLMPQGTGNTIYF,TGCGCCAGCAGCTTGATGCCGCAGGGGACTGGAAACACCATATATTTT
many,TRBD1,TRBJ1-1,TRBV20-1,CSARAGQGNTEAFF,TGCAGTGCTAGGGCGGGACAGGGGAACACTGAAGCTTTCTTT
many,-,TRBJ2-6,TRBV10-3,CATGTSSGANVLTF,TGTGCCACCGGGACCAGCTCTGGGGCCAACGTCCTGACTTTC
-,-,TRBJ2-7,TRBV2,CASSGGAGGYF,TGTGCCAGCAGTGGAGGGGCTGGTGGGTACTTC
many,-,TRBJ2-3,TRBV2,CASTGVFSTTDTQYF,TGTGCCAGCACTGGGGTATTTTCCACCACAGATACGCAGTATTTT
-,TRBD1,TRBJ2-5,TRBV25-1,CASSELDRIETQYF,TGTGCCAGCAGTGAATTGGACAGGATAGAGACCCAGTACTTC
once,-,TRBJ1-1,TRBV7-2,CASSLVIQRRTSEAFF,TGTGCCAGCAGCTTAGTTATCCAGCGCCGGACGTCTGAAGCTTTCTTT
-,-,TRBJ1-6,TRBV19,CASSPARAGLDSPLHF,TGTGCCAGTAGTCCCGCCCGGGCAGGGCTTGATTCACCCCTCCACTTT
many,-,TRBJ1-1,TRBV3-1,CASSPSRARYTEAFF,TGTGCCAGCAGCCCAAGTAGGGCCAGGTACACTGAAGCTTTCTTT
many,-,TRBJ1-4,TRBV2,CASNPQGGNEKLFF,TGTGCCAGCAACCCCCAGGGTGGTAATGAAAAACTGTTTTTT
many,-,TRBJ1-1,TRBV19,CASSIGPWDAGMTEAFF,TGTGCCAGTAGTATAGGGCCCTGGGACGCCGGGATGACTGAAGCTTTCTTT
many,-,TRBJ1-4,TRBV7-9,CASSLNRGPDEKLFF,TGTGCCAGCAGCTTAAACCGGGGGCCTGATGAAAAACTGTTTTTT
-,-,TRBJ2-6,TRBV6-1,CASSEIISGANVLTF,TGTGCCAGCAGTGAAATCATCTCTGGGGCCAACGTCCTGACTTTC